Listed here are 28 T cell receptor beta chains from one sample, sequenced in a study of neoadjuvant nivolumab and ipilimumab in lung cancer (dated by TCRdb to 2018 to 2020). The time point label, as the study defines it: at surgical resection after neoadjuvant nivolumab +/- ipilimumab. Libraries were constructed by the immunoSEQ multiplex PCR assay. The clones in this table, taken by TCRdb from immuneACCESS, are in-frame only. Not every clone is retained; where verified, under half of the shortfall comes from an unresolved V gene, and the cause of the rest is unknown. The sample contains around 30,000 clones, under 85% of them found a single time. The top ten constitute roughly 5% of the sample. Sequences were derived from tumor tissue, sampled after neoadjuvant nivolumab, alone or with ipilimumab, at or shortly before surgery. The receptors shown here come from an adult with non-small cell lung cancer.

The V call is TRBV10-3, the J call TRBJ2-2; TRBD2 matches at 13 bases. Trimming cost V 7 bases and J 2 bases; bases outside gene matches: 4. CDR3 length equals 16 residues. CDR1 is ENHRY, CDR2 SYGVKD, per germline. The CDR3 protein is CAITGTSGDNTGELFF. The CDR3 DNA sequence: TGTGCCATCACCGGGACTAGCGGGGATAACACCGGGGAGCTGTTTTTT.

The genes are TRBV6-1 and TRBJ2-2; TRBD1 is a possible D gene (5 bases). Trimming pared 7 bases from V and 8 bases from J, leaving 11 bases between. This CDR3 is 12 amino acids long. Germline V gene lookup returns CDR1 MNHNS and CDR2 SASEGT. CDR3 protein: CASKGASGELFF. DNA for the CDR3: TGTGCCAGCAAAGGGGCCTCTGGGGAGCTGTTTTTT.

The gene calls are TRBV7-9 and TRBJ2-7; D might be TRBD2 (6 bases). The germline gives CDR1 SEHNR, CDR2 FQNEAQ (reference sequence). There are 16 residues in the CDR3. Deletions cut 4 bases from V and 3 bases from J, with 19 bases between. The CDR3 spells CASSSGIAVKGYEQYF. DNA for the CDR3: TGTGCCAGCAGCTCAGGGATAGCGGTTAAAGGCTACGAGCAGTACTTC.

The rearrangement uses TRBV7-8 and TRBJ1-6; TRBD1 agrees at 8 bases. Trimming cost V 5 bases and J 5 bases; bases outside gene matches: 5. The CDR3 extends over 15 amino acids. Germline V gives CDR1 SGHVS, CDR2 FQNEAQ. The CDR3 DNA sequence: TGTGCCAGCAGCCCGCAGGGGGCCCATAATTCACCCCTCCACTTT. Translated: CASSPQGAHNSPLHF.

The V and J genes are TRBV2 and TRBJ1-3, with D possibly matching TRBD1 (5 bases). CDR1 is SNHLY, CDR2 FYNNEI, per germline. V lost 7 bases to trimming and J lost 4 bases, with 8 bases between them. This CDR3 contains 12 residues. The CDR3 protein is CASIGDGNTIYF. In DNA, the CDR3 is TGTGCCAGCATCGGGGACGGAAACACCATATATTTT.

The chain combines TRBV7-2 with TRBJ1-2; a weak D match, TRBD1 (5 bases). CDR3 length: 15 residues. From germline, CDR1 is SGHTA and CDR2 FQGNSA. V dropped 2 bases and J dropped 6 bases, with 16 bases sitting between them. The CDR3 is CASSLSGGAGNGYTF. The CDR3 DNA follows: TGTGCCAGCAGCTTATCCGGAGGGGCAGGAAATGGCTACACCTTC.

The chain has TRBV5-1 and TRBJ2-3; D call uncertain. V shed 2 bases and J shed 2 bases, with 6 bases lying between them. Per germline, CDR1 SGHRS and CDR2 YFSETQ. This CDR3 has 13 residues. The CDR3: CASSLGYTDTQYF. The CDR3 DNA is TGCGCCAGCAGCTTAGGGTACACAGATACGCAGTATTTT.

V and J are TRBV7-9 and TRBJ1-1, with D perhaps TRBD1 (5 bases). CDR1 is SEHNR and CDR2 is FQNEAQ in the germline V gene (reference sequence). Trimming took off 5 bases at V and 3 bases at J, with 22 bases between the two ends. There are 17 residues in the CDR3. This CDR3 reads CASSPQRGRGGDTEAFF. As DNA, the CDR3 is TGTGCCAGCAGCCCCCAGAGGGGACGGGGAGGTGACACTGAAGCTTTCTTT. The full variable domain, completed using reference TRBV7-9 and TRBJ1-1, is DTGVSQNPRHKITKRGQNVTFRCDPISEHNRLYWYRQTLGQGPEFLTYFQNEAQLEKSRLLSDRFSAERPKGSFSTLEIQRTEQGDSAMYLCASSPQRGRGGDTEAFFGQGTRLTVV.

This chain connects TRBV11-2 to TRBJ2-5; D may be TRBD2 (5 bases). Germline V gene data show CDR1 as SGHAT and CDR2 as FQNNGV. This CDR3 is 15 amino acids long. V dropped 0 bases and J dropped 0 bases, with 8 bases sitting between them. DNA for the CDR3: TGTGCCAGCAGCTTAGATGGCGGGTACCAAGAGACCCAGTACTTC. Residues: CASSLDGGYQETQYF.

V and J are TRBV7-2 and TRBJ2-3; no firm D call. The germline CDR1 and CDR2 sequences are SGHTA and FQGNSA. The CDR3 has 12 amino acids. Trimming took off 4 bases at V and 6 bases at J, with 8 bases between the two ends. This CDR3 is CASSSLLDTQYF. The CDR3 coding sequence is TGTGCCAGCAGCTCACTTCTGGATACGCAGTATTTT.

The gene calls are TRBV7-9 and TRBJ2-7; tentatively, D is TRBD2 (6 bases). V lost 3 bases, J lost 5 bases, and 14 bases lay in between. Germline assignment: CDR1 SEHNR and CDR2 FQNEAQ (reference sequence). The CDR3 length is 14 residues. CDR3 DNA: TGTGCCAGCAGCTTTCTGGGGGGTATGAACGAGCAGTACTTC. Its protein is CASSFLGGMNEQYF.

The rearrangement uses TRBV7-9 and TRBJ2-7; D not resolved. Per the germline V gene, CDR1 is SEHNR and CDR2 is FQNEAQ (reference sequence). V lost 1 base and J 3 bases, leaving 7 bases between the germline ends. The CDR3 spans 13 residues. For the CDR3, the DNA is TGTGCCAGCAGCTTAGGCCCTCGCTACGAGCAGTACTTC. Translating gives CASSLGPRYEQYF.

The chain employs TRBV7-2 and TRBJ1-5, with a weak D call TRBD1 (6 bases). In germline, CDR1 is SGHTA, CDR2 FQGNSA. The CDR3 loop spans 13 amino acids. V was shortened by 4 bases and J by 7 bases, with 11 bases between the two germline ends. CDR3 amino acids: CASSYRGQQPQHF. DNA of the CDR3: TGTGCCAGCAGCTACCGGGGGCAACAGCCCCAGCATTTT.

The genes are TRBV5-6 and TRBJ2-7; D gene unclear. Trimming removed 4 bases from V and 5 bases from J, with 13 bases in between. There are 13 residues in the CDR3. Per germline, CDR1 SGHDT and CDR2 YYEEEE. The CDR3 DNA is TGTGCCAGCAGCCCCCTCGCAGGAAACGAGCAGTACTTC. Encoded protein: CASSPLAGNEQYF.

This chain links TRBV6-1 with TRBJ1-2; TRBD1 aligns across 7 bases. V lost 6 bases to trimming and J lost 6 bases; unmatched junction nucleotides: 7. CDR1 MNHNS and CDR2 SASEGT come from the germline V gene. The CDR3 extends over 13 amino acids. Here the CDR3 reads CASRQNDRDGYTF. Written as DNA, the CDR3 is TGTGCCAGCAGACAGAATGACAGGGATGGCTACACCTTC.

This clone was observed a handful of times. The rearrangement uses TRBV28 and TRBJ2-7, with TRBD1 identical over 9 bases. Germline V CDR1 and CDR2: MDHEN, SYDVKM. CDR3 length: 15 residues. The ends lost 4 bases at V and 3 bases at J; junction bases unmatched: 7. CDR3 DNA: TGTGCCAGCAGTTCCACCGGGACAGGGCGCTACGAGCAGTACTTC. Protein sequence: CASSSTGTGRYEQYF.

The J gene is TRBJ2-3, the V gene TRBV2; 11 bases align to TRBD2. Germline V CDR1 and CDR2: SNHLY, FYNNEI. CDR3 length equals 18 residues. The V gene end was trimmed by 5 bases and the J gene end by 4 bases; junction bases not matched to a gene: 14. CDR3 sequence: CASSSQLAGVGIADTQYF. In DNA, the CDR3 is TGTGCCAGCAGTAGCCAACTAGCGGGAGTGGGGATTGCAGATACGCAGTATTTT. The full variable domain, its missing parts supplied by reference TRBV2 and TRBJ2-3, is EPEVTQTPSHQVTQMGQEVILRCVPISNHLYFYWYRQILGQKVEFLVSFYNNEISEKSEIFDDQFSVERPDGSNFTLKIRSTKLEDSAMYFCASSSQLAGVGIADTQYFGPGTRLTVL.

In the case of this clone: Other DNA sequences from this sample encode an identical CDR3 as well. For the CDR3, the DNA is TGTGCCAGTAGTATCCAGGCTGGGGGCAATCAGCCCCAGCATTTT. Residues: CASSIQAGGNQPQHF. This chain uses TRBV19 with TRBJ1-5; D gene ambiguous. This CDR3 is built from 15 residues. Trimming removed 3 bases from V and 2 bases from J, with 11 bases in between. Germline V lookup: CDR1 LNHDA, CDR2 SQIVND (reference sequence).

The rearrangement uses TRBV5-4 and TRBJ2-6; D possibly corresponds to TRBD1 (6 bases). This CDR3 contains 18 residues. Germline CDR1 reads SGHNT; CDR2 reads YYREEE (reference sequence). V dropped 1 base and J dropped 0 bases, with 14 bases sitting between them. CDR3 nucleotides: TGTGCCAGCAGCTTGCAACAGGGTTCCCACTCTGGGGCCAACGTCCTGACTTTC. It codes for CASSLQQGSHSGANVLTF. Looking up the rest from reference TRBV5-4 and TRBJ2-6 gives the full variable domain: ETGVTQSPTHLIKTRGQQVTLRCSSQSGHNTVSWYQQALGQGPQFIFQYYREEENGRGNFPPRFSGLQFPNYSSELNVNALELDDSALYLCASSLQQGSHSGANVLTFGAGSRLTVL.

V usage is TRBV10-2 and J usage is TRBJ2-5; TRBD2 agrees at 7 bases. V was clipped by 3 bases and J by 1 base; unmatched bases: 8. Germline V gives CDR1 WSHSY, CDR2 SAAADI. This CDR3 comprises 16 residues. The CDR3 nucleotides read TGCGCCAGCAGTGACCCGAGCGGGGCGACCCAAGAGACCCAGTACTTC. This encodes CASSDPSGATQETQYF.

The chain has TRBV19 and TRBJ2-5; D unresolved. The germline V gene has CDR1 LNHDA and CDR2 SQIVND (reference sequence). V shed 1 base and J shed 5 bases, with 11 bases lying between them. The length of the CDR3 is 14 residues. The CDR3 coding sequence is TGTGCCAGTAGTATAGTCCCCCTGGGCGAGACCCAGTACTTC. The encoded protein is CASSIVPLGETQYF.

J is TRBJ2-3 and V is TRBV6-1; TRBD1 aligns across 7 bases. This CDR3 is built from 13 residues. Germline V CDR1 and CDR2: MNHNS, SASEGT. After removal of 8 bases from V and 1 base from J, the junction contained 3 bases not matched to a gene. CDR3 in DNA: TGTGCCAGCGAAGGGGGCGGCACAGATACGCAGTATTTT. Protein product: CASEGGGTDTQYF.

This chain connects TRBV2 to TRBJ2-3; D is unresolved. Trimming left V 4 bases short and J 4 bases short, with 6 bases between. The CDR3 is 12 amino acids. Germline CDR1 is SNHLY and CDR2 is FYNNEI. The CDR3 protein is CASSVTPDTQYF. Written as DNA, the CDR3 is TGTGCCAGCAGTGTGACTCCAGATACGCAGTATTTT.

The gene calls are TRBV19 and TRBJ2-7, with D possibly matching TRBD1 (6 bases). Trimming shortened V by 5 bases and J by 3 bases, and 11 bases separated the two germline ends. Germline V CDR1 and CDR2: LNHDA, SQIVND (reference sequence). The CDR3 is 13 amino acids. The DNA for the CDR3 is TGTGCCAGTAGTGGACAGTTTTACTACGAGCAGTACTTC. This sequence encodes CASSGQFYYEQYF.

The V gene is TRBV2, the J gene TRBJ1-2; D might be TRBD1 (5 bases). The V end lost 3 bases, the J end lost 6 bases, and 17 bases lay between the germline ends. Germline V lookup: CDR1 SNHLY, CDR2 FYNNEI. The CDR3 consists of 15 residues. CDR3 nucleotide sequence: TGTGCCAGCAGTGAGAAAGGGGTTTGGGACGATGGCTACACCTTC. Translation gives CASSEKGVWDDGYTF.

The rearrangement uses TRBV7-2 and TRBJ1-6; TRBD1 agrees at 8 bases. The junction had 8 bases not matched to a gene; V was cut back by 6 bases and J by 10 bases. This CDR3 contains 14 residues. Germline V gene sequence: CDR1 SGHTA, CDR2 FQGNSA. The CDR3: CASRFGQGGSPLHF. CDR3 nucleotide sequence: TGTGCCAGCAGATTTGGACAGGGAGGGTCACCCCTCCACTTT.

The rearrangement uses TRBV30 and TRBJ1-2, with D hard to call. The CDR3 covers 14 residues. Germline V gene sequence: CDR1 GTSNPN, CDR2 SVGIG (reference sequence). Trimming pared 4 bases from V and 8 bases from J, leaving 20 bases between. The CDR3 DNA sequence: TGTGCCTGGATGCTCATCTGGGGAGTAGAAGGCTACACCTTC. Amino acid sequence: CAWMLIWGVEGYTF.

This clone appeared a single time. The rearrangement joins TRBV9 to TRBJ2-2, with 11 bases matching TRBD2. The J segment lost 2 bases and the V segment lost 2 bases, leaving 5 bases of the junction unmatched. CDR1 and CDR2 from the germline V gene are SGDLS and YYNGEE. This CDR3 has 17 residues. The chain's CDR3 is CASSVTSGIGNTGELFF. In DNA, the CDR3 is TGTGCCAGCAGCGTGACTAGCGGGATTGGAAACACCGGGGAGCTGTTTTTT.